Following are 28 T cell receptor beta chains from one sample sequenced in a study of T cell responses to AZD1222 COVID-19 vaccine. Some clones are missing from TCRdb's copy, which holds only in-frame ones; the method was immunoSEQ multiplex PCR. The table includes approximately 89,000 clones, 75% to 95% detected once. The sample here was peripheral blood, taken 28 days after the second AZD1222 dose. Source of these receptors: an adult who received the AZD1222 COVID-19 vaccine.

V and J are TRBV28 and TRBJ1-1, with D hard to call. This CDR3 has 11 residues. The germline V gene has CDR1 MDHEN and CDR2 SYDVKM. Trimming removed 5 bases from V and 0 bases from J, with 1 base in between. In DNA form, the CDR3 reads TGTGCCAGCAGTGTGAACACTGAAGCTTTCTTT. Encoded protein: CASSVNTEAFF.

The CDR3 DNA sequence: TGTGCCAGCAGCTTGTTGAGACTAGCGGGATACAATGAGCAGTTCTTC. Its translation is CASSLLRLAGYNEQFF. The chain has TRBV5-6 and TRBJ2-1; 11 bases are shared with TRBD2. Germline V CDR1 and CDR2: SGHDT, YYEEEE. The CDR3 consists of 16 residues. After removal of 1 base from V and 4 bases from J, the junction contained 4 bases not matched to a gene.

The chain joins TRBV7-8 to TRBJ2-2; TRBD2 aligns across 7 bases. CDR1 and CDR2 from the germline V gene are SGHVS and FQNEAQ. With V trimmed by 5 bases and J by 0 bases, 3 bases remained unmatched. The CDR3 has 15 residues. The CDR3 nucleotides read TGTGCCAGCAGCCGCGGGGGAGCGAACACCGGGGAGCTGTTTTTT. It encodes CASSRGGANTGELFF.

The chain recombines TRBV5-1 with TRBJ1-4, with no clear D. Germline V gene data show CDR1 as SGHRS and CDR2 as YFSETQ. The ends were cut back, 4 bases at V and 5 bases at J, with 9 bases in the middle. The length of the CDR3 is 13 residues. The CDR3 bases are TGCGCCAGCAGCGGGGTACCAAATGAAAAACTGTTTTTT. This encodes CASSGVPNEKLFF.

This chain links TRBV6-1 with TRBJ1-2; TRBD1 aligns across 9 bases. The CDR3 length is 15 residues. Germline V gene sequence: CDR1 MNHNS, CDR2 SASEGT. J gave up 3 bases and V 3 bases, and 5 bases lay outside the gene matches. The CDR3 loop is CASSEGTGMDYGYTF. The DNA for the CDR3 is TGTGCCAGCAGTGAGGGGACAGGGATGGACTATGGCTACACCTTC.

This clone occurred once. The rearrangement uses TRBV2 and TRBJ1-1, with unresolved D. The V end was cut by 9 bases, the J end by 5 bases, with 10 bases between. The CDR3 sequence is 11 residues long. In germline, CDR1 is SNHLY, CDR2 FYNNEI. The CDR3 coding sequence is TGTGCCAGACAGCGTGAGACTGAAGCTTTCTTT. This codes for CARQRETEAFF.

The rearrangement uses TRBV19 and TRBJ1-1; D gene unclear. Trimming left V 5 bases short and J 8 bases short, with 15 bases between. This CDR3 spans 13 amino acids. Germline CDR1 reads LNHDA; CDR2 reads SQIVND (reference sequence). The CDR3 coding sequence is TGTGCCAGTAGTCCCCGGACTGTCTTGGAAGCTTTCTTT. It yields the protein CASSPRTVLEAFF.

The V and J genes are TRBV7-3 and TRBJ1-2; weak D call: TRBD1 (6 bases). Looked up from germline, CDR1 is SGHTA and CDR2 is FQGTGA. This CDR3 region has 14 residues. V was clipped by 2 bases and J by 7 bases, with 14 bases between them. The CDR3 nucleotides read TGTGCCAGCAGCTTAGATGCAGGGGACGGTGGCTACACCTTC. It yields the protein CASSLDAGDGGYTF.

CDR3 protein: CASSSAWDSASYEQYF. The CDR3 DNA is TGTGCCAGCTCAAGTGCCTGGGACAGCGCATCCTACGAGCAGTACTTC. The gene calls are TRBV27 and TRBJ2-7; 7 nucleotides align to TRBD1. With 8 bases clipped from V and 1 base from J, the junction kept 14 bases outside the gene matches. CDR1 is MNHEY, CDR2 SMNVEV, per germline (reference sequence). The CDR3 loop spans 16 amino acids.

This chain uses TRBV7-3 with TRBJ1-1; TRBD1 is a possible D gene (5 bases). V was cut by 5 bases and J by 4 bases, with 11 bases left in between. In germline, CDR1 is SGHTA, CDR2 FQGTGA. The length of the CDR3 is 13 residues. CDR3 region: CASSRGIRTEAFF. CDR3 DNA sequence: TGTGCCAGCAGCCGGGGGATACGCACTGAAGCTTTCTTT.

The chain is built from TRBV7-6 and TRBJ2-4; a possible D gene is TRBD2 (6 bases). The CDR3 has 20 amino acids. V was shortened by 2 bases and J by 3 bases, with 26 bases between the two germline ends. CDR1 SGHVS and CDR2 FNYEAQ come from the germline V gene. This CDR3 reads CASSLFVGGTSSYGKNIQYF. The DNA of the CDR3 is TGTGCCAGCAGCTTATTCGTGGGAGGAACCTCATCCTATGGCAAAAACATTCAGTACTTC.

This sequence joins TRBV14 and TRBJ1-1; possibly TRBD1 for D (6 bases). Germline V gene data show CDR1 as SGHDN and CDR2 as FVKESK. CDR3 size: 13 residues. V was shortened by 2 bases and J by 6 bases, with 10 bases between the two germline ends. The DNA for the CDR3 is TGTGCCAGCAGCCAACCGGGGGGCCCTGAAGCTTTCTTT. Protein product: CASSQPGGPEAFF.

The chain couples TRBV6-5 to TRBJ2-1; tentatively, D is TRBD1 or TRBD2 (5 bases each). This CDR3 comprises 15 residues. Trimming removed 8 bases from V and 7 bases from J, with 21 bases in between. The germline CDR1 and CDR2 sequences are MNHEY and SVGAGI. The CDR3 sequence is CASSFLVAWGNEQFF. The DNA of the CDR3 is TGTGCCAGCTCGTTCTTGGTAGCGTGGGGGAATGAGCAGTTCTTC.

The rearrangement uses TRBV19 and TRBJ1-1; D is uncertain. The CDR3 runs to 13 residues. CDR1 is LNHDA, CDR2 SQIVND, per germline (reference sequence). V lost 7 bases and J lost 5, with 14 bases in between. In DNA form, the CDR3 reads TGTGCCAGTACCAAGCGGTTGGGAACTGAAGCTTTCTTT. This gives the protein CASTKRLGTEAFF.

The rearrangement links TRBV5-1 to TRBJ2-7; 9 positions agree with TRBD2. The CDR3 length is 14 residues. The germline V gene has CDR1 SGHRS and CDR2 YFSETQ. V dropped 4 bases and J dropped 2; count of bases not matched to a gene: 4. DNA for the CDR3: TGCGCCAGCAGCCCGGGGACTAGCACCTACGAGCAGTACTTC. Translation: CASSPGTSTYEQYF.

V is TRBV5-1 and J is TRBJ1-4, with D possibly being TRBD1 (5 bases). V shed 0 bases and J shed 4 bases, with 13 bases lying between them. The germline CDR1 and CDR2 sequences are SGHRS and YFSETQ. This CDR3 is 16 amino acids long. CDR3 protein: CASSLDPTALNEKLFF. The CDR3 region has the DNA TGCGCCAGCAGCTTGGACCCGACAGCCCTTAATGAAAAACTGTTTTTT.

In its sample, this clone was seen a few times. The chain carries TRBV19 and TRBJ2-1, with TRBD2 identical over 11 bases. The germline V gene encodes CDR1 LNHDA and CDR2 SQIVND (reference sequence). The CDR3 runs 17 residues. V lost 8 bases and J lost 2; bases outside the gene matches: 11. The CDR3, as DNA: TGTGCCAGTTCTCGACAAGGGACTAGCGGTCCCTACAATGAGCAGTTCTTC. It is translated as CASSRQGTSGPYNEQFF.

The chain joins TRBV6-5 to TRBJ1-2; a possible D gene is TRBD1 (5 bases). V lost 2 bases and J lost 4, with 11 bases in between. Germline values: CDR1 MNHEY, CDR2 SVGAGI. The CDR3 spans 14 residues. The CDR3: CASSYEAGGYGYTF. DNA of the CDR3: TGTGCCAGCAGTTACGAGGCGGGGGGCTATGGCTACACCTTC.

The V and J genes are TRBV2 and TRBJ2-3, with TRBD1 identical over 8 bases. Germline CDR1 and CDR2: SNHLY and FYNNEI. The CDR3 consists of 14 residues. V lost 8 bases, J lost 0 bases, and 4 bases stayed unmatched. The CDR3 reads CASCRGPSTDTQYF. CDR3 sequence (DNA): TGTGCCAGCTGCAGGGGGCCTAGCACAGATACGCAGTATTTT.

The chain uses TRBV6-6 and TRBJ2-1; perhaps TRBD2 as D (7 bases). Trimming took off 0 bases at V and 8 bases at J, with 17 bases between the two ends. Germline V gene data show CDR1 as MNHNY and CDR2 as SVGAGI (reference sequence). CDR3 length equals 16 residues. CDR3 region: CASSYSWGGPSYEQFF. CDR3 coding DNA: TGTGCCAGCAGTTACTCTTGGGGGGGGCCGTCGTATGAGCAGTTCTTC.

The V gene is TRBV19, the J gene TRBJ2-7; 9 nucleotides match TRBD1. Germline V gene lookup returns CDR1 LNHDA and CDR2 SQIVND (reference sequence). This CDR3 contains 16 residues. The ends lost 3 bases at V and 5 bases at J; junction bases unmatched: 11. The CDR3: CASSINPGTGTHEQYF. The CDR3 DNA reads TGTGCCAGTAGTATCAACCCCGGGACAGGGACCCACGAGCAGTACTTC.

This rearrangement joins TRBV5-4 to TRBJ1-2; D might be TRBD1 (5 bases). V lost 3 bases, J lost 4 bases, and 19 bases lay in between. The germline V gene encodes CDR1 SGHNT and CDR2 YYREEE (reference sequence). The CDR3 spans 16 residues. The DNA for the CDR3 is TGTGCCAGCAGCTCCATAAAGCGGGACGGGGGCTATGGCTACACCTTC. Its protein product is CASSSIKRDGGYGYTF.

The genes are TRBV28 and TRBJ2-1, with a weak D call TRBD1 (6 bases). This CDR3 is built from 12 residues. Germline V gene lookup returns CDR1 MDHEN and CDR2 SYDVKM. V gave up 3 bases and J gave up 9 bases, with 9 bases separating them. CDR3 in DNA: TGTGCCAGCAGTTTTCAGGGGACTGAGCAGTTCTTC. This translates into CASSFQGTEQFF.

The gene calls are TRBV19 and TRBJ1-1, with TRBD1 identical over 9 bases. Germline V gene sequence: CDR1 LNHDA, CDR2 SQIVND (reference sequence). The trim removed 6 bases at V and 10 bases at J, leaving 18 bases unmatched. This CDR3 contains 16 residues. This CDR3 reads CASRTARGQGLLVAFF. CDR3 sequence (DNA): TGTGCCAGTAGAACCGCGAGGGGACAGGGCCTGTTGGTAGCTTTCTTT. The whole variable domain, remainder taken from reference TRBV19 and TRBJ1-1, is DGGITQSPKYLFRKEGQNVTLSCEQNLNHDAMYWYRQDPGQGLRLIYYSQIVNDFQKGDIAEGYSVSREKKESFPLTVTSAQKNPTAFYLCASRTARGQGLLVAFFGQGTRLTVV.

The rearrangement joins TRBV29-1 to TRBJ2-1; TRBD1 matches 10 bases. CDR3 length: 15 residues. Trimming removed 0 bases from V and 7 bases from J; junction bases left unmatched: 6. The V gene's germline CDR1 is SQVTM and CDR2 ANQGSEA. The CDR3 loop is CSVEDLGQGWNEQFF. DNA of the CDR3: TGCAGCGTTGAAGATTTGGGACAGGGGTGGAATGAGCAGTTCTTC.

The CDR3 protein is CASSSRGQEKLFF. CDR3 coding DNA: TGTGCCAGCAGCTCCAGGGGCCAAGAAAAACTGTTTTTT. J is TRBJ1-4 and V is TRBV27, with D possibly TRBD1 on 6 matching bases. V was cut by 6 bases and J by 8 bases, with 13 bases left in between. The CDR3 is 13 residues long. CDR1 and CDR2 (germline): MNHEY, SMNVEV (reference sequence).

This clone was observed a single time. The chain combines TRBV2 with TRBJ2-5; TRBD1 matches at 8 bases. The CDR3 has 17 amino acids. Germline V gene sequence: CDR1 SNHLY, CDR2 FYNNEI. Trimming took 2 bases from V and 0 from J; bases not matched to a gene: 8. CDR3 sequence: CASSEYEAGGYQETQYF. The CDR3 bases are TGTGCCAGCAGTGAATATGAAGCAGGGGGCTACCAAGAGACCCAGTACTTC.

V and J are TRBV9 and TRBJ2-1, with D unclear. Germline CDR1 is SGDLS and CDR2 is YYNGEE. The germline V and J ends were trimmed by 0 bases and 7 bases, with 5 bases remaining between them. The length of the CDR3 is 12 residues. The CDR3 region is CASSVEGNEQFF. The CDR3 DNA reads as TGTGCCAGCAGCGTAGAAGGGAATGAGCAGTTCTTC.